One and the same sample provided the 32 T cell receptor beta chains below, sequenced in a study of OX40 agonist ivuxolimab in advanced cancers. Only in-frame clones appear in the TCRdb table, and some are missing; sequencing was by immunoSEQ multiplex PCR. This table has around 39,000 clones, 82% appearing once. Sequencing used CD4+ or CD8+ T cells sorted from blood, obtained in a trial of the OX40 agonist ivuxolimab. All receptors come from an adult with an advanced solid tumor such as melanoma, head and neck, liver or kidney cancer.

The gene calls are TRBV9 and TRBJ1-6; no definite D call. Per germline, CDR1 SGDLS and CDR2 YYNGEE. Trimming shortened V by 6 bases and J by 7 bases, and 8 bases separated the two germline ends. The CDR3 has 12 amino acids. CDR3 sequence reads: CASNDGNSPLHF. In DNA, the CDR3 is TGTGCCAGCAATGATGGGAATTCACCCCTCCACTTT.

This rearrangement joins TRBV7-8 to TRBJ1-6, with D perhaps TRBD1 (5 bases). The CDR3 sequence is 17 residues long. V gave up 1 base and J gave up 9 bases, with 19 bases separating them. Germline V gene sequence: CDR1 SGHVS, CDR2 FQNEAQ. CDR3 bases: TGTGCCAGCAGCTTAGGCGGGGCAGGGTCTCGGAGTTCACCCCTCCACTTT. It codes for CASSLGGAGSRSSPLHF.

CDR3 DNA sequence: TGTGCCAGCAGCGTCACTACAGGGGAGACTGGAAACACCATATATTTT. The encoded protein is CASSVTTGETGNTIYF. The chain recombines TRBV9 with TRBJ1-3, with 7 bases matching TRBD1. The CDR3 sequence is 16 residues long. V shed 2 bases, J shed 2 bases, and the junction held 7 bases outside the gene matches. Germline V gene data show CDR1 as SGDLS and CDR2 as YYNGEE.

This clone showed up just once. The CDR3 loop is CAAGTGDFNSPLHF. As DNA, the CDR3 is TGTGCTGCCGGGACAGGGGATTTTAATTCACCCCTCCACTTT. The chain uses TRBV30 and TRBJ1-6; TRBD1 aligns across 10 bases. Germline V gene lookup returns CDR1 GTSNPN and CDR2 SVGIG (reference sequence). This CDR3 has 14 residues. Looking up the rest from reference TRBV30 and TRBJ1-6 gives the full variable domain: SQTIHQWPATLVQPVGSPLSLECTVEGTSNPNLYWYRQAAGRGLQLLFYSVGIGQISSEVPQNLSASRPQDRQFILSSKKLLLSDSGFYLCAAGTGDFNSPLHFGNGTRLTVT.

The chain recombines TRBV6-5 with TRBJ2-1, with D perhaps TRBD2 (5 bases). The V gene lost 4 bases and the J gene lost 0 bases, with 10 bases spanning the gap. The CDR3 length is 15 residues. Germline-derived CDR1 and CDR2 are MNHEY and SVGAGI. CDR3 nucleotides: TGTGCCAGCAGTTTGGAGCGGAGCTCCTACAATGAGCAGTTCTTC. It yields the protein CASSLERSSYNEQFF.

The CDR3 protein is CASRETAGTEAFF. CDR3 DNA sequence: TGTGCCAGCAGGGAGACAGCTGGCACTGAAGCTTTCTTT. V usage is TRBV6-1 and J usage is TRBJ1-1, with D possibly TRBD1 on 5 matching bases. CDR3 length equals 13 residues. In germline, CDR1 is MNHNS, CDR2 SASEGT. The V end was cut by 6 bases, the J end by 4 bases, with 12 bases between.

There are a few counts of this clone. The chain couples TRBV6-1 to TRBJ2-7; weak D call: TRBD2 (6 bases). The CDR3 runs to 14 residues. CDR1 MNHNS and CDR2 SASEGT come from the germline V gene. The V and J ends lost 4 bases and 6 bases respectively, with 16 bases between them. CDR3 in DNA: TGTGCCAGCAGTGTACCGGGACTCTCTAGCGAGCAGTACTTC. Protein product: CASSVPGLSSEQYF.

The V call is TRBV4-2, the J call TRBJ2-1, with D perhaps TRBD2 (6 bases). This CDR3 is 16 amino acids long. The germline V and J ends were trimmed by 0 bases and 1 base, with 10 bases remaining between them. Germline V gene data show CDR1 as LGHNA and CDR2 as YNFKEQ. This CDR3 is CASSQDPGVSYNEQFF. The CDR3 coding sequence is TGTGCCAGCAGCCAAGATCCGGGGGTGTCCTACAATGAGCAGTTCTTC.

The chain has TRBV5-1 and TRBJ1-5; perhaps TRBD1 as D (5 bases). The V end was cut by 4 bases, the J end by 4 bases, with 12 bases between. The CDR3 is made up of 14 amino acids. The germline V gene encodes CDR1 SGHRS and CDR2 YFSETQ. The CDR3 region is CASSPDSYNQPQHF. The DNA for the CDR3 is TGCGCCAGCAGCCCTGACAGTTATAATCAGCCCCAGCATTTT.

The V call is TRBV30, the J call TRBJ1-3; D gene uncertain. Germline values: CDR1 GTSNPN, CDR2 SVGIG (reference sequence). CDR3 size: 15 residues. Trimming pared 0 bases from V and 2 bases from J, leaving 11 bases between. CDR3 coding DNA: TGTGCCTGGAGTGTGCAGAGTCTCGCTGGAAACACCATATATTTT. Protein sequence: CAWSVQSLAGNTIYF.

The CDR3 here is CASIPTGRIYGYTF. In DNA form, the CDR3 reads TGTGCCAGTATTCCGACAGGGCGAATTTATGGCTACACCTTC. This rearrangement joins TRBV19 to TRBJ1-2; TRBD1 aligns across 7 bases. Germline V gene lookup returns CDR1 LNHDA and CDR2 SQIVND (reference sequence). The CDR3 consists of 14 residues. J was trimmed by 5 bases and V by 7 bases; bases with no gene match: 10.

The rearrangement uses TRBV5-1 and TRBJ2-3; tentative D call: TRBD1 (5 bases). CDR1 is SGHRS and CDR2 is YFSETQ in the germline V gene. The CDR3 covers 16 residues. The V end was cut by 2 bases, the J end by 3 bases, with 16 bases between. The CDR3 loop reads CASSLTTGAGTDTQYF. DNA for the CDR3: TGCGCCAGCAGCTTAACAACAGGAGCAGGTACAGATACGCAGTATTTT.

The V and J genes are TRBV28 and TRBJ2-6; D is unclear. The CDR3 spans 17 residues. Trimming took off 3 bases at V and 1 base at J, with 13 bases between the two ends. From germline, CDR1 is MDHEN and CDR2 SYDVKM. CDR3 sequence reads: CASSLGVSSSGANVLTF. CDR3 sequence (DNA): TGTGCCAGCAGTTTGGGCGTCAGTTCTTCTGGGGCCAACGTCCTGACTTTC.

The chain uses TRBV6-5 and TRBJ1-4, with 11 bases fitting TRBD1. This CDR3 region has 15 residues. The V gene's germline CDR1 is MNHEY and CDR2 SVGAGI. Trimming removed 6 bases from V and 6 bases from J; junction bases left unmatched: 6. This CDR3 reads CASRGTGGSDEKLFF. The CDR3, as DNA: TGTGCCAGCAGAGGGACAGGGGGTTCGGATGAAAAACTGTTTTTT.

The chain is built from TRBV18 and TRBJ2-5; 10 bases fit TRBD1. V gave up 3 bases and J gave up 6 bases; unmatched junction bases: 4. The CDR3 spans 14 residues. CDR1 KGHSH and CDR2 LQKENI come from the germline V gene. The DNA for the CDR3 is TGTGCCAGCTCACCTGGGGACAGGGGCAAGACCCAGTACTTC. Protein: CASSPGDRGKTQYF.

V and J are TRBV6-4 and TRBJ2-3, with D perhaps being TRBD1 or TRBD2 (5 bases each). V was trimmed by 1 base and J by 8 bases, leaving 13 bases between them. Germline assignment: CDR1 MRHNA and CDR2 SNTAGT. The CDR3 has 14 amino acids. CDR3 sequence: CASSDLAPGTTQYF. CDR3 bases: TGTGCCAGCAGTGACTTGGCTCCGGGGACTACGCAGTATTTT.

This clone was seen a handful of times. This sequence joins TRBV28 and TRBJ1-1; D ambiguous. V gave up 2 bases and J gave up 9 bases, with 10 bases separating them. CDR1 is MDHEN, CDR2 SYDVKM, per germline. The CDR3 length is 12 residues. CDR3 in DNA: TGTGCCAGCAGTTTAAAGAGGATAAAAGCTTTCTTT. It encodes CASSLKRIKAFF.

CDR3 DNA: TGTGCCAGCAGCTTCAGGCCTGGGGCCAACGTCCTGACTTTC. It encodes CASSFRPGANVLTF. This chain connects TRBV7-2 to TRBJ2-6; D uncertain. The CDR3 length is 14 residues. The V and J ends lost 3 bases and 2 bases respectively, with 5 bases between them. Looked up from germline, CDR1 is SGHTA and CDR2 is FQGNSA. The full variable domain, with the rest looked up from reference TRBV7-2 and TRBJ2-6, is GAGVSQSPSNKVTEKGKDVELRCDPISGHTALYWYRQSLGQGLEFLIYFQGNSAPDKSGLPSDRFSAERTGGSVSTLTIQRTQQEDSAVYLCASSFRPGANVLTFGAGSRLTVL.

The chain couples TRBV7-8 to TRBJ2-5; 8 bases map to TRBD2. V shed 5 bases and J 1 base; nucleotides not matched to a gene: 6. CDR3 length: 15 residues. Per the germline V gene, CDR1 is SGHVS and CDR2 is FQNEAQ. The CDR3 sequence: CASSPPRGGQETQYF. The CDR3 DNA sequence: TGTGCCAGCAGCCCACCCCGGGGGGGCCAAGAGACCCAGTACTTC.

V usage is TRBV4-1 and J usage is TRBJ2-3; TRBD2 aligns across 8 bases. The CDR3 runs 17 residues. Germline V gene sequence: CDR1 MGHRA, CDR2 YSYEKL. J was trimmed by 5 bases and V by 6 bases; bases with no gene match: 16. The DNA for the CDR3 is TGCGCCAGCAGTCACCCCTTCGGAGCGGGAGTAGAAGATACGCAGTATTTT. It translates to CASSHPFGAGVEDTQYF.

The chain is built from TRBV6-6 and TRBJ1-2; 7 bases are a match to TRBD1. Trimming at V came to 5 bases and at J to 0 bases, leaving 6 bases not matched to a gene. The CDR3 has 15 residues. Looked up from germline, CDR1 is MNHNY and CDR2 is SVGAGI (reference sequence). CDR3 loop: CASSGLQGANYGYTF. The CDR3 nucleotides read TGTGCCAGCAGTGGTCTCCAGGGGGCTAACTATGGCTACACCTTC.

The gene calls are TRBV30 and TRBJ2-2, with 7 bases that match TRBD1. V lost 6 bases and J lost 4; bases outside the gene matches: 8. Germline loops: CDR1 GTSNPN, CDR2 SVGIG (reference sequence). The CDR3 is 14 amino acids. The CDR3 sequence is CACLRQGFTGELFF. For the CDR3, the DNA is TGTGCCTGTCTAAGACAGGGCTTCACCGGGGAGCTGTTTTTT.

CDR3 in amino acids: CASSQGETGPGPQHF. The CDR3 DNA sequence: TGCGCCAGCAGCCAAGGAGAAACAGGGCCAGGGCCCCAGCATTTT. This sequence joins TRBV4-1 and TRBJ1-5; D might be TRBD1 (6 bases). V lost 1 base and J lost 9, with 16 bases in between. The CDR3 contains 15 residues. Germline CDR1 reads MGHRA; CDR2 reads YSYEKL.

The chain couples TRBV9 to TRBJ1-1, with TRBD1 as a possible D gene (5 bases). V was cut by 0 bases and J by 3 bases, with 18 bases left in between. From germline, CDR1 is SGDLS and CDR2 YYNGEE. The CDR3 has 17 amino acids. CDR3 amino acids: CASSVALGAREDTEAFF. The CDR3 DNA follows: TGTGCCAGCAGCGTAGCCCTAGGGGCCAGGGAGGACACTGAAGCTTTCTTT.

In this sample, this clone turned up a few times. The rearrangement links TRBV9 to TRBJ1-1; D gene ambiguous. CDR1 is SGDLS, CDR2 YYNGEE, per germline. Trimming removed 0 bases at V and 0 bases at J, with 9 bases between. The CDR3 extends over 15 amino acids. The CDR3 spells CASSVVGSLNTEAFF. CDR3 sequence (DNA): TGTGCCAGCAGCGTAGTAGGTAGCCTGAACACTGAAGCTTTCTTT. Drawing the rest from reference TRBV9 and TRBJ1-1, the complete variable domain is DSGVTQTPKHLITATGQRVTLRCSPRSGDLSVYWYQQSLDQGLQFLIQYYNGEERAKGNILERFSAQQFPDLHSELNLSSLELGDSALYFCASSVVGSLNTEAFFGQGTRLTVV.

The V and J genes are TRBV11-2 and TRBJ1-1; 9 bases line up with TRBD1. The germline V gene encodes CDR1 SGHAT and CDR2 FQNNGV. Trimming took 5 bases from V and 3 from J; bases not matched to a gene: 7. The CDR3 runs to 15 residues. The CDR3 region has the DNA TGTGCCAGCAGCCTCGGGACAGGGATGGACACTGAAGCTTTCTTT. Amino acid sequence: CASSLGTGMDTEAFF.

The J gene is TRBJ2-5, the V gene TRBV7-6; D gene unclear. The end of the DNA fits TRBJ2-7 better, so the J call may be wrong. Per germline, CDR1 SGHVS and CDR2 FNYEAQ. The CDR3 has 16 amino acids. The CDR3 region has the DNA TGTGCCAGCAGTATAGCTTCGGCGGAAACTATCTACGAGCAGTACTTC. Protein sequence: CASSIASAETIYEQYF.

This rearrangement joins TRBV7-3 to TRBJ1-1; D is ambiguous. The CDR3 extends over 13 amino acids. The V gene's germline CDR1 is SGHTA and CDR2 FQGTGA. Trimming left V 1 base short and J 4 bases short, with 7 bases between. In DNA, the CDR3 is TGTGCCAGCAGCTTAATGGTTAGCACTGAAGCTTTCTTT. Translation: CASSLMVSTEAFF.

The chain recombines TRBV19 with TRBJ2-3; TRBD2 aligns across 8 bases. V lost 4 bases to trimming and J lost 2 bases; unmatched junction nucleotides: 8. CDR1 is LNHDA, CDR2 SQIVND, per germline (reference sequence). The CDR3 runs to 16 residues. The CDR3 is CASSTGTRGHTDTQYF. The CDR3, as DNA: TGTGCCAGTAGTACCGGGACTAGGGGCCACACAGATACGCAGTATTTT.

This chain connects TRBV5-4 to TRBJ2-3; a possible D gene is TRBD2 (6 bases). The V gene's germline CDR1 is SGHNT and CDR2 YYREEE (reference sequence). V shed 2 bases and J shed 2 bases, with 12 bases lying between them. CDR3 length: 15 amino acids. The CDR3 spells CASSFEPSVTDTQYF. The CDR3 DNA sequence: TGTGCCAGCAGCTTCGAGCCTAGCGTCACAGATACGCAGTATTTT.

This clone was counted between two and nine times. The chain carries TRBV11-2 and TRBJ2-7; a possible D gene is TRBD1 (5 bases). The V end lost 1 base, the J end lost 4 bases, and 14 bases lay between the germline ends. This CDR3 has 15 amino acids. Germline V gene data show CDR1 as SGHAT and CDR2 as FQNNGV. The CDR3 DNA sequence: TGTGCCAGCAGCTTAGTTTCAGGGCAGCAGTACGAGCAGTACTTC. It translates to CASSLVSGQQYEQYF.

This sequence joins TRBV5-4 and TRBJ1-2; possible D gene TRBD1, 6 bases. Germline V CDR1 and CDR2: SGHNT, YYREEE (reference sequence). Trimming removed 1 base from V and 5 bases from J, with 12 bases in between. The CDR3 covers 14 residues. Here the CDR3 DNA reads TGTGCCAGCAGCTTGCCTGAGGGGGGATATGGCTACACCTTC. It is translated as CASSLPEGGYGYTF.